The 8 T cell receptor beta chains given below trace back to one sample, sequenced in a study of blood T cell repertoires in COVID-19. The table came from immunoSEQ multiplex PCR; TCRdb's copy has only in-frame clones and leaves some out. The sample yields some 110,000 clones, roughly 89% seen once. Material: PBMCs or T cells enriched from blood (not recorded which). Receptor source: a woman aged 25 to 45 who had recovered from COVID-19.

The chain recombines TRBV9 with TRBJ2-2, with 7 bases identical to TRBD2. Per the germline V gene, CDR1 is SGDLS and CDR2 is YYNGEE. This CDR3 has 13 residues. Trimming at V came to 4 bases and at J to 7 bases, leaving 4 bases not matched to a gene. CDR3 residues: CASSRTRGGELFF. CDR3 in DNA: TGTGCCAGCAGCAGGACTAGGGGCGGGGAGCTGTTTTTT.

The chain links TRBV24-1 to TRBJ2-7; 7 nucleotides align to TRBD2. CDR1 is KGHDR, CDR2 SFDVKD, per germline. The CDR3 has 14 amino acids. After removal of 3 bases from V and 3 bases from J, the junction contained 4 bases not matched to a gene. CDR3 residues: CATSDTGRLYEQYF. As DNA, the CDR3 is TGTGCCACCAGTGATACCGGGAGGCTCTACGAGCAGTACTTC.

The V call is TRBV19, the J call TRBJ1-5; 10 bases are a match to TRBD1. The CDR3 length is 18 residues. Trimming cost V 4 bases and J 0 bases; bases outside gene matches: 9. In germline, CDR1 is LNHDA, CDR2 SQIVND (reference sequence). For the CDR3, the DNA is TGTGCCAGTAGTACCCGGGACAGGGGCCTTTATAGCAATCAGCCCCAGCATTTT. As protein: CASSTRDRGLYSNQPQHF. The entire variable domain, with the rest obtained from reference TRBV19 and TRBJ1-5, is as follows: DGGITQSPKYLFRKEGQNVTLSCEQNLNHDAMYWYRQDPGQGLRLIYYSQIVNDFQKGDIAEGYSVSREKKESFPLTVTSAQKNPTAFYLCASSTRDRGLYSNQPQHFGDGTRLSIL.

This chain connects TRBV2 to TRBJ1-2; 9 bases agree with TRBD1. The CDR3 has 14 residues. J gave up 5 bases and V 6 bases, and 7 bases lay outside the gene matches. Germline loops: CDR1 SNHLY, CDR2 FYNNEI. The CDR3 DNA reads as TGTGCCAGCAGCGATTTGGGACAGGGTTATGGCTACACCTTC. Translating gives CASSDLGQGYGYTF.

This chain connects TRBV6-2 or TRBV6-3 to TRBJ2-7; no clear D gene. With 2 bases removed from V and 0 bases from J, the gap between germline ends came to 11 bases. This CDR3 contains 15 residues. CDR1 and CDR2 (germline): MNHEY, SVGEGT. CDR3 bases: TGTGCCAGCAGTTACCGAAAAGTGAGCTCCTACGAGCAGTACTTC. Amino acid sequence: CASSYRKVSSYEQYF.

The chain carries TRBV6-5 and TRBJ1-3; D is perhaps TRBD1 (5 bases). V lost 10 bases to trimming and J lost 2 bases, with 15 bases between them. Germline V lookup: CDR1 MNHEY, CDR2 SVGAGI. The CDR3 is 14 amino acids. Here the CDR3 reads CATSKGGAGNTIYF. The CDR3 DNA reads TGTGCCACCTCTAAGGGAGGGGCTGGAAACACCATATATTTT.

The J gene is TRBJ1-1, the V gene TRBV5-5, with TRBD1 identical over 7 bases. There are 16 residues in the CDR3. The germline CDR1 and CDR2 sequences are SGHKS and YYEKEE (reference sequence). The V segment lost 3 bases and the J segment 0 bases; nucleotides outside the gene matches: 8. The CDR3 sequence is CASSWSPQGVNTEAFF. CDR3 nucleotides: TGTGCCAGCAGCTGGTCCCCCCAGGGGGTGAACACTGAAGCTTTCTTT.

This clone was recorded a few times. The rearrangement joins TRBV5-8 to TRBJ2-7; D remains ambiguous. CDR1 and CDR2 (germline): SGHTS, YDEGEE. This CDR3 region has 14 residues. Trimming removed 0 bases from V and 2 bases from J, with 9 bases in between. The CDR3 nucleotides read TGTGCCAGCAGCTTGGACAGTCCAACCTACGAGCAGTACTTC. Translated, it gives CASSLDSPTYEQYF.